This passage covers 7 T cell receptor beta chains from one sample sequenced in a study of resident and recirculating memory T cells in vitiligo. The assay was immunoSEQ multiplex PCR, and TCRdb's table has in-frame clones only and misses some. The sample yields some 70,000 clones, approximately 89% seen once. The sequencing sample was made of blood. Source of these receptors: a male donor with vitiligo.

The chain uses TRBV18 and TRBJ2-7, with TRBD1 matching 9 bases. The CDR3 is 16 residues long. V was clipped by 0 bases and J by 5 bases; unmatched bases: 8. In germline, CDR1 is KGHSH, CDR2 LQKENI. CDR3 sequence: CASSPPGGTGTHEQYF. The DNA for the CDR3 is TGTGCCAGCTCACCACCCGGCGGGACAGGGACCCACGAGCAGTACTTC. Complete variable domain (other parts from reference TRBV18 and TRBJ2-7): NAGVMQNPRHLVRRRGQEARLRCSPMKGHSHVYWYRQLPEEGLKFMVYLQKENIIDESGMPKERFSAEFPKEGPSILRIQQVVRGDSAAYFCASSPPGGTGTHEQYFGPGTRLTVT.

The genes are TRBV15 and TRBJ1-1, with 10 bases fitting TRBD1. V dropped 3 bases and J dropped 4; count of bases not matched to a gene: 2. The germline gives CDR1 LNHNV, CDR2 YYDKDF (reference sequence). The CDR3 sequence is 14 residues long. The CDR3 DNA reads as TGTGCCACCAGCAGGGACAGGGGGACCACTGAAGCTTTCTTT. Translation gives CATSRDRGTTEAFF.

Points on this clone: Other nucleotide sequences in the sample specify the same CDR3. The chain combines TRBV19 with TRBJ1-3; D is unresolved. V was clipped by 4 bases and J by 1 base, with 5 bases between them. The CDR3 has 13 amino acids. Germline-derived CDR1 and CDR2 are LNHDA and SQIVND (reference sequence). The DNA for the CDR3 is TGTGCCAGTAGTAGTTATTCTGGAAACACCATATATTTT. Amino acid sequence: CASSSYSGNTIYF.

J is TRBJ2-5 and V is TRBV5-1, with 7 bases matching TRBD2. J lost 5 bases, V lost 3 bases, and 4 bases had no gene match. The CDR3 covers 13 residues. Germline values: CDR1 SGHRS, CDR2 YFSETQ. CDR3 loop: CASSSGLRETQYF. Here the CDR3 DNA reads TGCGCCAGCAGCTCGGGACTACGGGAGACCCAGTACTTC.

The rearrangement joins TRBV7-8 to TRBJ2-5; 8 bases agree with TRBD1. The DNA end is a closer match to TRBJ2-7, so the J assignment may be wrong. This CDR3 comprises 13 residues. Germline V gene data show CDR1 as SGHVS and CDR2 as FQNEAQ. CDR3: CASRPDRVHEQYF. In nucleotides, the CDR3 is TGTGCCAGCAGACCGGACAGGGTACACGAGCAGTACTTC.

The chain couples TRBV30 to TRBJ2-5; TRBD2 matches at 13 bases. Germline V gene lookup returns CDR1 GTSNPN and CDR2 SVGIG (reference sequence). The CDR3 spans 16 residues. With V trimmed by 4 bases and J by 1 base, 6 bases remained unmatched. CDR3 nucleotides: TGTGCCTGGAAAGGACTAGCGGGGGCCTCCCAAGAGACCCAGTACTTC. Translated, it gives CAWKGLAGASQETQYF.

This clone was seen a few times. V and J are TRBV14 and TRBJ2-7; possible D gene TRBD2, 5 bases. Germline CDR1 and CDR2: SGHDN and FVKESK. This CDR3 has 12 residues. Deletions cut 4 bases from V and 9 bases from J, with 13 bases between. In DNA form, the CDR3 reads TGTGCCAGCAGCCCCAAGAGGACTGTGCAGTACTTC. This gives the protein CASSPKRTVQYF.